This T cell receptor (beta chain) came from a study of T cell responses to AZD1222 COVID-19 vaccine (TCRdb year 2021). General notes on the study: AZD1222 recipients with second doses at about 4 weeks or about 12 weeks were pooled, because spike-specific TCR depth and breadth did not differ between schedules. A total of 240 or so trial participants underwent TCR sequencing, of whom nearly 210 had received two doses of AZD1222 and 26 had received two doses of the MenACWY control vaccine. Trial participants were enrolled by age into subgroups of 18-55, 56-69 and 70-plus years, and around 150, 28 and 57 TCR-sequenced participants, respectively, were included in these subgroups. What the authors observed across the whole study: After two AZD1222 doses, spike-specific TCR breadth and depth were significantly higher than at day 0 and than in MenACWY recipients. Conclusions about previously exposed vaccinees are limited because only five to seven AZD1222 recipients were SARS-CoV-2 seropositive at baseline. Reportedly, close to half of the unique spike-specific TCRs recognized epitopes lying outside the regions that are mutated in the B.1.351 and B.1.1.7 variants. No day 14 peak-response samples were available, so repertoires were characterized only after the peak T cell response. CD4 TCRs associated with the vaccine covered the entire spike protein, and the dominant responses were in regions 160-218 and 743-854. Participants were mostly white British and included more females than males, and it was suggested by the authors that clonal diversity may have been underestimated. The 56-69-year group was small, and its depth increase did not reach significance, likely because of low power.

The CDR3 regions of human TCRbeta chains were subjected to immunosequencing. Turning to the authors' computational methods: Repertoire TCRs were checked for matches against a reference library of SARS-CoV-2-specific TCRs that had been generated using the MIRA antigen-specificity platform. Breadth was defined as the fraction of unique TCRs that were SARS-CoV-2-associated. Depth was defined as the fraction of total T cells that were SARS-CoV-2-associated. Each spike-specific TCR was assigned to its reactive spike region and to a CD4 or CD8 class using the MIRA data. Log10-transformed breadth and depth values were compared by one-way ANOVA with Sidak's multiple comparisons tests. Sourced from immuneACCESS, this table was stored by TCRdb with only in-frame sequences that have V and J called. A share of the clones is absent; for the studies checked, an unresolved V gene accounts for under half, and the remainder has no known explanation. Clone size and V and J calls were adopted from that table, with D and trimming inferred from the DNA. The sample profile shows about 140,000 clones; 70% to 90% of them were found once. The ten biggest clones cover under 2.5% of the sample.

Spanning cysteine to phenylalanine, the CDR3 consists of 17 amino acids. The entry retains the CDR3 DNA only, 51 bases that are in frame from base 1. V lost 4 bases and J lost 0 bases; the stretch between them is 16 bases long. The germline V gene encodes CDR1 SGHNT and CDR2 YENEEA. Remarks on this clone: The specificity of this receptor is unknown. It has no much larger one-base neighbor in the sample; base qualities were not kept.

The time point label for this specimen denotes: baseline before first vaccination. Vaccinee samples came from UK trials COV001 and COV002, including a single-blind randomized controlled phase 2/3 trial of AZD1222 (ChAdOx1 nCoV-19) in healthy adults. For TCRbeta chain sequencing, PBMC samples from trial participants were taken at day 0 and at day 28 after the second dose. The material was peripheral blood, obtained on day 0 of AZD1222 vaccination. Rearrangement joined TRBV11-3 to TRBJ2-1; tentative D gene TRBD1, with 6 bases matching. This TCR derives from an adult in good health. At the DNA level, the sequence is TGTGCCAGCAGCTATACGCCCCAGGGGAGCTCCTACAATGAGCAGTTCTTC. Translation gives CASSYTPQGSSYNEQFF.